The rows below give T cell receptor beta chains drawn from one sample of a study of radiation and T cells in renal cell carcinoma. Sequenced by immunoSEQ multiplex PCR; TCRdb stores in-frame clones only, minus some. The sample comprises around 170,000 clones, 88% of which are singletons, and roughly 10% rests with the top ten. This material consisted of blood, taken from a patient whose treatment included radiotherapy and nephrectomy. These receptors were collected from a woman aged 50 to 65 with renal cell carcinoma. CDR3s include the opening cysteine and the closing phenylalanine or tryptophan. Fields, in order: J gene, clone size, V gene, CDR3 length, CDR3 protein. Clone size is not always given. Where it is, it says once, few, many or a class for expanded clones.

j_call: TRBJ2-7; clone_size: -; v_call: TRBV6-5; cdr3_length: 14; cdr3_aa: CASSSGTGTYEQYF
j_call: TRBJ2-5; clone_size: once; v_call: TRBV10-3; cdr3_length: 15; cdr3_aa: CAIRGQGSEEETQYF
j_call: TRBJ2-3; clone_size: -; v_call: TRBV7-3; cdr3_length: 14; cdr3_aa: CASSLTASTDTQYF
j_call: TRBJ2-5; clone_size: -; v_call: TRBV19; cdr3_length: 13; cdr3_aa: CASSPRGQETQYF
j_call: TRBJ1-5; clone_size: few; v_call: TRBV7-9; cdr3_length: 16; cdr3_aa: CASSLGGQYSNQPQHF
j_call: TRBJ2-1; clone_size: -; v_call: TRBV6-6; cdr3_length: 15; cdr3_aa: CASSRTSGGYNEQFF
j_call: TRBJ2-3; clone_size: -; v_call: TRBV9; cdr3_length: 16; cdr3_aa: CASSVGVGPYTDTQYF
j_call: TRBJ1-5; clone_size: -; v_call: TRBV7-8; cdr3_length: 14; cdr3_aa: CASSYRAENQPQHF
j_call: TRBJ2-3; clone_size: -; v_call: TRBV4-3; cdr3_length: 13; cdr3_aa: CASSQERRDTQYF
j_call: TRBJ1-1; clone_size: -; v_call: TRBV19; cdr3_length: 14; cdr3_aa: CASSTTGGGTEAFF
j_call: TRBJ1-4; clone_size: -; v_call: TRBV2; cdr3_length: 15; cdr3_aa: CASSGLTGPNEKLFF
j_call: TRBJ1-2; clone_size: -; v_call: TRBV5-1; cdr3_length: 15; cdr3_aa: CASRLAGTGNYGYTF
j_call: TRBJ2-7; clone_size: -; v_call: TRBV10-3; cdr3_length: 13; cdr3_aa: CAIRDPLSGAQYF
j_call: TRBJ1-1; clone_size: -; v_call: TRBV25-1; cdr3_length: 16; cdr3_aa: CASSERPIDLNTEAFF
j_call: TRBJ1-3; clone_size: once; v_call: TRBV29-1; cdr3_length: 13; cdr3_aa: CSVGMGTGNTIYF
j_call: TRBJ2-2; clone_size: -; v_call: TRBV10-1; cdr3_length: 13; cdr3_aa: CASSENFTGELFF
j_call: TRBJ1-5; clone_size: -; v_call: TRBV15; cdr3_length: 15; cdr3_aa: CATSRGAAGNQPQHF
j_call: TRBJ1-6; clone_size: -; v_call: TRBV5-1; cdr3_length: 16; cdr3_aa: CASSLEAGQGNSPLHF
j_call: TRBJ1-2; clone_size: -; v_call: TRBV19; cdr3_length: 16; cdr3_aa: CAISHSGGQGIYGYTF
j_call: TRBJ1-1; clone_size: -; v_call: TRBV2; cdr3_length: 13; cdr3_aa: CASRESMNTEAFF
j_call: TRBJ2-3; clone_size: -; v_call: TRBV4-2; cdr3_length: 13; cdr3_aa: CASSEQGTDTQYF
j_call: TRBJ2-7; clone_size: -; v_call: TRBV2; cdr3_length: 17; cdr3_aa: CASTGSAYRGRAYEQYF
j_call: TRBJ2-7; clone_size: -; v_call: TRBV5-1; cdr3_length: 14; cdr3_aa: CASSVNTGAYEQYF
j_call: TRBJ2-5; clone_size: -; v_call: TRBV6-5; cdr3_length: 11; cdr3_aa: CASSREETQYF
j_call: TRBJ2-1; clone_size: -; v_call: TRBV18; cdr3_length: 16; cdr3_aa: CASSPNQGGSYNEQFF
j_call: TRBJ2-2; clone_size: once; v_call: TRBV7-2; cdr3_length: 17; cdr3_aa: CASSSGPSEANTGELFF
j_call: TRBJ2-1; clone_size: -; v_call: TRBV7-2; cdr3_length: 16; cdr3_aa: CASSLQSRPSYNEQFF
j_call: TRBJ1-5; clone_size: -; v_call: TRBV10-2; cdr3_length: 13; cdr3_aa: CASRGTTTQPQHF
j_call: TRBJ2-5; clone_size: -; v_call: TRBV7-2; cdr3_length: 15; cdr3_aa: CASSLVQGHQETQYF
j_call: TRBJ2-1; clone_size: -; v_call: TRBV25-1; cdr3_length: 16; cdr3_aa: CASSEYGEASYNEQFF
j_call: TRBJ2-7; clone_size: -; v_call: TRBV19; cdr3_length: 14; cdr3_aa: CASSPGTGAYEQYF
j_call: TRBJ1-6; clone_size: -; v_call: TRBV9; cdr3_length: 14; cdr3_aa: CASSVGRDNSPLHF
j_call: TRBJ2-5; clone_size: -; v_call: TRBV7-9; cdr3_length: 15; cdr3_aa: CASRGSDSKQETQYF
j_call: TRBJ2-3; clone_size: -; v_call: TRBV29-1; cdr3_length: 17; cdr3_aa: CSVGRVAGGQGVDTQYF
j_call: TRBJ2-5; clone_size: few; v_call: TRBV7-9; cdr3_length: 17; cdr3_aa: CASSLQLGTGRRETQYF
j_call: TRBJ1-2; clone_size: few; v_call: TRBV4-1; cdr3_length: 15; cdr3_aa: CASSQDWTAGRGYTF
j_call: -; clone_size: -; v_call: TRBV30; cdr3_length: 12; cdr3_aa: CAVGLVFYEQYF
j_call: TRBJ1-2; clone_size: -; v_call: TRBV2; cdr3_length: 13; cdr3_aa: CASSARRADGYTF
j_call: TRBJ2-7; clone_size: -; v_call: TRBV30; cdr3_length: 14; cdr3_aa: CAWRTPLGLGEQYF
j_call: TRBJ1-3; clone_size: -; v_call: TRBV19; cdr3_length: 13; cdr3_aa: CASSMGGADTIYF
j_call: TRBJ1-4; clone_size: -; v_call: TRBV19; cdr3_length: 13; cdr3_aa: CASVGATNEKLFF
j_call: TRBJ1-6; clone_size: -; v_call: TRBV6-1; cdr3_length: 14; cdr3_aa: CASNLEGDNSPLHF
j_call: TRBJ1-6; clone_size: -; v_call: TRBV19; cdr3_length: 14; cdr3_aa: CASNPRDNNSPLHF
j_call: TRBJ2-7; clone_size: -; v_call: TRBV5-1; cdr3_length: 15; cdr3_aa: CASSLGNSRWNEQYF
j_call: TRBJ2-3; clone_size: many; v_call: TRBV2; cdr3_length: 13; cdr3_aa: CASMKLATDTQYF
j_call: TRBJ1-3; clone_size: -; v_call: TRBV5-5; cdr3_length: 15; cdr3_aa: CASSVTGFSGNTIYF
j_call: TRBJ2-4; clone_size: -; v_call: TRBV7-8; cdr3_length: 15; cdr3_aa: CASSQQGAAKNIQYF
j_call: TRBJ1-1; clone_size: -; v_call: TRBV5-1; cdr3_length: 15; cdr3_aa: CASSLGQGATTEAFF